Following are 18 T cell receptor beta chains from one sample sequenced in a study of OX40 agonist ivuxolimab in advanced cancers. TCRdb's table, derived via immunoSEQ multiplex PCR, lists solely in-frame clones and lacks some. Among roughly 48,000 clones listed, approximately 83% were seen once. Sequences were derived from CD4+ or CD8+ T cells sorted from blood, sampled in a trial of the OX40 agonist ivuxolimab. The source is an adult with an advanced solid tumor such as melanoma, head and neck, liver or kidney cancer.

This sequence joins TRBV7-2 and TRBJ2-3; 7 bases are shared with TRBD2. The V segment lost 6 bases and the J segment 0 bases; nucleotides outside the gene matches: 6. This CDR3 is 15 amino acids long. Per the germline V gene, CDR1 is SGHTA and CDR2 is FQGNSA. The CDR3 DNA is TGTGCCAGCAGACTTAGCGGGCAAAGCACAGATACGCAGTATTTT. Amino acids: CASRLSGQSTDTQYF.

Comments on this clone: The same CDR3 is also encoded by other DNA sequences in this sample. The J gene is TRBJ2-7, the V gene TRBV6-6; 7 bases fit TRBD1. Germline trimming cut 0 bases from V and 2 bases from J; bases unmatched to any gene: 1. The CDR3 sequence is 14 residues long. Germline CDR1 MNHNY, CDR2 SVGAGI (reference sequence). CDR3 DNA sequence: TGTGCCAGCAGTTACTCGGGACAGACCTACGAGCAGTACTTC. It specifies CASSYSGQTYEQYF.

The CDR3 coding sequence is TGTGCCAGCAGGCCCCTTTTGGGGGGCAATCAGCCCCAGCATTTT. Translating it yields CASRPLLGGNQPQHF. The chain recombines TRBV6-5 with TRBJ1-5, with TRBD1 as a possible D gene (5 bases). This CDR3 is 15 amino acids long. V was cut by 6 bases and J by 2 bases, with 14 bases left in between. Germline assignment: CDR1 MNHEY and CDR2 SVGAGI.

The chain couples TRBV18 to TRBJ1-1; the D is unclear. CDR3 length: 12 amino acids. The germline V gene has CDR1 KGHSH and CDR2 LQKENI. Trimming shortened V by 3 bases and J by 11 bases, and 13 bases separated the two germline ends. CDR3: CASSPDLDGAFF. The CDR3 DNA is TGTGCCAGCTCACCGGACCTTGATGGGGCTTTCTTT. Looking up the rest from reference TRBV18 and TRBJ1-1 gives the full variable domain: NAGVMQNPRHLVRRRGQEARLRCSPMKGHSHVYWYRQLPEEGLKFMVYLQKENIIDESGMPKERFSAEFPKEGPSILRIQQVVRGDSAAYFCASSPDLDGAFFGQGTRLTVV.

The V gene is TRBV19, the J gene TRBJ1-2; the D gene is possibly TRBD1 (5 bases). Trimming left V 2 bases short and J 3 bases short, with 10 bases between. This CDR3 region has 14 residues. CDR1 LNHDA and CDR2 SQIVND come from the germline V gene (reference sequence). CDR3 residues: CASSIPGNDYGYTF. The CDR3, as DNA: TGTGCCAGTAGTATACCAGGGAATGACTATGGCTACACCTTC.

The V gene is TRBV5-1, the J gene TRBJ2-3, with 11 bases aligning to TRBD2. Trimming at V came to 8 bases and at J to 6 bases, leaving 8 bases not matched to a gene. The CDR3 is 14 amino acids. Germline CDR1 SGHRS, CDR2 YFSETQ. CDR3 sequence: CASGTSGFLDTQYF. CDR3 coding DNA: TGCGCCAGTGGGACTAGCGGATTTCTGGATACGCAGTATTTT.

Only one count was recorded for this clone. The chain employs TRBV25-1 and TRBJ1-3; D gene ambiguous. The CDR3 is 13 residues long. Trimming removed 4 bases from V and 0 bases from J, with 4 bases in between. Germline CDR1 MGHDK, CDR2 SYGVNS. The CDR3 spells CASSAVSGNTIYF. As DNA, the CDR3 is TGTGCCAGCAGTGCCGTCTCTGGAAACACCATATATTTT.

This chain links TRBV7-2 with TRBJ2-1; 10 bases are shared with TRBD1. Germline assignment: CDR1 SGHTA and CDR2 FQGNSA. V shed 5 bases and J 2 bases; nucleotides not matched to a gene: 0. The CDR3 has 14 residues. The CDR3 is CASSGTGAYNEQFF. The CDR3 DNA is TGTGCCAGCAGCGGGACAGGGGCCTACAATGAGCAGTTCTTC.

This clone was recorded only once. This chain joins TRBV19 and TRBJ1-1; weak D call: TRBD1 (6 bases). Trimming removed 5 bases from V and 4 bases from J, with 17 bases in between. Germline V gene data show CDR1 as LNHDA and CDR2 as SQIVND (reference sequence). The CDR3 length is 15 residues. CDR3 protein: CASSFSTGRPTEAFF. The CDR3 DNA follows: TGTGCCAGTAGTTTCTCGACAGGTCGACCCACTGAAGCTTTCTTT.

The chain recombines TRBV6-5 with TRBJ2-1; perhaps TRBD1 as D (6 bases). The CDR3 covers 11 residues. Germline V CDR1 and CDR2: MNHEY, SVGAGI. The V gene lost 6 bases and the J gene lost 10 bases, with 10 bases spanning the gap. CDR3 loop: CASSRDTEQFF. CDR3 DNA sequence: TGTGCCAGCAGCAGGGACACCGAGCAGTTCTTC.

The chain links TRBV7-8 to TRBJ1-6; the D gene is possibly TRBD1 (5 bases). CDR1 and CDR2 from the germline V gene are SGHVS and FQNEAQ. The CDR3 has 16 residues. The germline V and J ends were trimmed by 0 bases and 5 bases, with 11 bases remaining between them. The CDR3 loop is CASSLAGQRNNSPLHF. Here the CDR3 DNA reads TGTGCCAGCAGCTTAGCGGGGCAGCGGAATAATTCACCCCTCCACTTT.

J is TRBJ2-4 and V is TRBV30, with 11 nucleotides matching TRBD2. The germline V gene encodes CDR1 GTSNPN and CDR2 SVGIG (reference sequence). The CDR3 has 18 amino acids. J was trimmed by 3 bases and V by 5 bases; bases with no gene match: 15. This chain's CDR3 is CAWCTATSGELGKNIQYF. The DNA for the CDR3 is TGTGCCTGGTGTACGGCGACTAGCGGGGAATTGGGCAAAAACATTCAGTACTTC.

In this sample, this clone turned up a few times. This chain links TRBV5-1 with TRBJ1-2, with 9 nucleotides matching TRBD1. Germline V lookup: CDR1 SGHRS, CDR2 YFSETQ. The CDR3 is 14 amino acids. The V and J ends lost 3 bases and 8 bases, in that order; junction bases with no gene match: 8. CDR3: CASSSLQGARGYTF. The CDR3 coding sequence is TGCGCCAGCAGCTCCTTACAGGGGGCTAGAGGCTACACCTTC.

CDR3 bases: TGCGCCAGCAGCCAATCGGGGACAGAAACTAACTATGGCTACACCTTC. Protein product: CASSQSGTETNYGYTF. The chain links TRBV4-3 to TRBJ1-2, with 7 bases matching TRBD1. Germline assignment: CDR1 LGHNA and CDR2 YSLEER. The CDR3 contains 16 residues. V shed 2 bases, J shed 0 bases, and the junction held 6 bases outside the gene matches.

V gene TRBV7-2 combines with J gene TRBJ2-1; TRBD2 agrees at 8 bases. V was clipped by 1 base and J by 7 bases; unmatched bases: 6. CDR3 length: 15 amino acids. CDR1 SGHTA and CDR2 FQGNSA come from the germline V gene. In DNA form, the CDR3 reads TGTGCCAGCAGCTTAGGCGGGGGGCCCCTAAATGAGCAGTTCTTC. This sequence encodes CASSLGGGPLNEQFF.

The rearrangement uses TRBV25-1 and TRBJ2-5; D is possibly TRBD2 (6 bases). Looked up from germline, CDR1 is MGHDK and CDR2 is SYGVNS. Deletions cut 4 bases from V and 4 bases from J, with 13 bases between. This CDR3 spans 14 amino acids. CDR3 sequence: CASSGGDVGETQYF. CDR3 DNA: TGTGCCAGCAGTGGGGGGGACGTTGGAGAGACCCAGTACTTC.

This clone showed up just a few times. The chain recombines TRBV30 with TRBJ2-7; D might be TRBD1 (6 bases). The CDR3 length is 18 residues. V gave up 2 bases and J gave up 4 bases, with 27 bases separating them. The germline gives CDR1 GTSNPN, CDR2 SVGIG (reference sequence). The CDR3 spells CAWSNRADNRMLPYEQYF. Here the CDR3 DNA reads TGTGCCTGGAGTAACAGGGCAGACAATAGGATGTTACCTTACGAGCAGTACTTC. The full variable domain, its missing parts supplied by reference TRBV30 and TRBJ2-7, is SQTIHQWPATLVQPVGSPLSLECTVEGTSNPNLYWYRQAAGRGLQLLFYSVGIGQISSEVPQNLSASRPQDRQFILSSKKLLLSDSGFYLCAWSNRADNRMLPYEQYFGPGTRLTVT.

This clone was observed a few times. The rearrangement uses TRBV4-3 and TRBJ1-2; 7 bases are shared with TRBD1. The CDR3 covers 16 residues. Germline trimming cut 4 bases from V and 4 bases from J; bases unmatched to any gene: 12. Germline V gene data show CDR1 as LGHNA and CDR2 as YSLEER. This CDR3 is CASSPLGGGVSYGYTF. In nucleotides, the CDR3 is TGCGCCAGCAGCCCCTTGGGAGGGGGCGTCAGCTATGGCTACACCTTC.